Detailed here is one T cell receptor (beta chain). Method: immunoSEQ multiplex PCR; TCRdb's copy keeps in-frame clones and lacks some. In the table there are roughly 550,000 clones, nearly 97% of which are singletons. This entry belongs to a study of shared clonotypes between healthy human individuals. After removal of 5 bases from V and 2 bases from J, the junction contained 9 bases not matched to a gene. The CDR3 consists of 15 residues. The germline CDR1 and CDR2 sequences are MNHEY and SMNVEV (reference sequence). Terminally differentiated effector memory CD45RA+ cells were excluded by CCR7 positive selection of CD45RO-negative cells.

This sequence was found in a woman between 25 and 40 years old in good health. Input material: naive CD8+ T cells sorted from blood. The J gene is TRBJ2-7, the V gene TRBV27, with 7 bases identical to TRBD2. The chain's CDR3 is CASSPLGSGAYEQYF. The CDR3 nucleotides read TGTGCCAGCAGTCCGCTGGGGAGCGGGGCCTACGAGCAGTACTTC.